This TCR beta chain was sequenced for a study of T cells in Graves' hyperthyroidism and ophthalmopathy. This clonotype was seen many times. The antigen is undetermined. General observations from the study: The authors' 13 V-J model separated ophthalmopathy from stable hyperthyroidism. Clonotypes that were expanded in thyroid above 0.001 mostly appeared in blood too.

Trimming removed 5 bases from V and 4 bases from J; junction bases left unmatched: 0. The CDR3 totals 13 residues. Germline V gene sequence: CDR1 MRHNA, CDR2 SNTAGT. Amplified TCR beta CDR3 regions derived from RNA transcripts. Initially, a first-round RT-PCR of the TCR CDR3 employed the HTBI primer set. A single record per CDR3 protein comes from TCRdb applying MiXCR to the multiplex PCR reads. The profile shows around 540,000 distinct CDR3 sequences, around 42% of them singletons. Graves' hyperthyroidism showing no ophthalmopathy progression within 18 months was considered stable. The study enrolled patients aged 18 to 65 with newly diagnosed hyperthyroidism of under 2 months' duration.

Sequencing was carried out using peripheral blood or thyroid tissue (not recorded which). The origin of this receptor is a woman aged 18 to 35 with Graves' hyperthyroidism. The gene calls are TRBV6-4 and TRBJ2-2; 8 bases fit TRBD2. The CDR3 coding sequence is TGTGCCAGCAGTAGCGGGAGCACCGGGGAGCTGTTTTTT. Protein sequence: CASSSGSTGELFF.